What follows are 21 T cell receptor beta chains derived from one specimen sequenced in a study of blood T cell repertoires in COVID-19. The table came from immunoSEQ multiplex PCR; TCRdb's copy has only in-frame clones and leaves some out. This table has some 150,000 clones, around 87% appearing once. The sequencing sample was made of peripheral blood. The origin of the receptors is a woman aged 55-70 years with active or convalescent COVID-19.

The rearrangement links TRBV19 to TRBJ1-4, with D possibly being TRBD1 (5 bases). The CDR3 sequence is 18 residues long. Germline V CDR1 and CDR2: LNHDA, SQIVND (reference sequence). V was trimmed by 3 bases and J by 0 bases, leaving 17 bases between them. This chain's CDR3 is CASSMGFFATATNEKLFF. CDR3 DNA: TGTGCCAGTAGTATGGGATTTTTTGCGACAGCAACTAATGAAAAACTGTTTTTT.

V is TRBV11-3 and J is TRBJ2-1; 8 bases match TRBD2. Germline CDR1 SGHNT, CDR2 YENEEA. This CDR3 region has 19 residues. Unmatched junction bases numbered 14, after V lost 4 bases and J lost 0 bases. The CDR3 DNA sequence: TGTGCCAGCAGCTCCTATCCTCATCAAGGGACTAGCTCCTACAATGAGCAGTTCTTC. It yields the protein CASSSYPHQGTSSYNEQFF.

CDR3 region: CSVGGQGAQPQHF. The DNA of the CDR3 is TGCAGCGTTGGAGGACAGGGCGCGCAGCCCCAGCATTTT. V is TRBV29-1 and J is TRBJ1-5; 8 bases map to TRBD1. CDR1 is SQVTM, CDR2 ANQGSEA, per germline. V was clipped by 4 bases and J by 7 bases; unmatched bases: 6. The length of the CDR3 is 13 residues.

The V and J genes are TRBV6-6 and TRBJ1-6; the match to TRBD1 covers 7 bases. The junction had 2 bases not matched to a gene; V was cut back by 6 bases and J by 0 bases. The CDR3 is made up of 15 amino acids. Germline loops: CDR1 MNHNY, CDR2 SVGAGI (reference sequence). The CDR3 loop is CASSRDSSYNSPLHF. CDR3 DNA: TGTGCCAGCAGCAGGGACAGCTCCTATAATTCACCCCTCCACTTT.

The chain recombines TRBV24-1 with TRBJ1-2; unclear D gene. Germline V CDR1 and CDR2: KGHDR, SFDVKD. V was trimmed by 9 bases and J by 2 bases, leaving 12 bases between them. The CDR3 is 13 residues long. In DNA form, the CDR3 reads TGTGCCACCTCCGAGGGTGCCAACTATGGCTACACCTTC. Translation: CATSEGANYGYTF.

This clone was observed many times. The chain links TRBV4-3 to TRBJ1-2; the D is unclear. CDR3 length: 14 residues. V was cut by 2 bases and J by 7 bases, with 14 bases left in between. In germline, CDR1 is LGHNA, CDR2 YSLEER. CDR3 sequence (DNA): TGCGCCAGCAGCCAATTGCATAGCTCTATTGGCTACACCTTC. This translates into CASSQLHSSIGYTF.

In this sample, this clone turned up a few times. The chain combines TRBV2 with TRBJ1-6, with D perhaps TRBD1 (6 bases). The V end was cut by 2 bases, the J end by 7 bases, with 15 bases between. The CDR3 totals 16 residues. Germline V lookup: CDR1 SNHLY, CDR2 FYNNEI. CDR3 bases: TGTGCCAGCAGTGAACAAGGAAGGGGGGGGAATTCACCCCTCCACTTT. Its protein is CASSEQGRGGNSPLHF.

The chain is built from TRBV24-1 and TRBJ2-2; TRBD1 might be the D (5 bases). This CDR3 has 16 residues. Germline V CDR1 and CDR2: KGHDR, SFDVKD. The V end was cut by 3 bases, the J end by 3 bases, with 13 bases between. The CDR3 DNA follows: TGTGCCACCAGTGATCGAAGCCAGGGTGACACCGGGGAGCTGTTTTTT. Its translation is CATSDRSQGDTGELFF.

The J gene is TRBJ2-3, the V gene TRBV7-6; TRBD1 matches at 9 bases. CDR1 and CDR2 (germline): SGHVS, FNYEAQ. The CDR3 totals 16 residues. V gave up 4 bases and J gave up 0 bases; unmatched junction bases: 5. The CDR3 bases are TGTGCCAGCAGCTCTAGGACAGGGGAAAGCACAGATACGCAGTATTTT. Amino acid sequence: CASSSRTGESTDTQYF.

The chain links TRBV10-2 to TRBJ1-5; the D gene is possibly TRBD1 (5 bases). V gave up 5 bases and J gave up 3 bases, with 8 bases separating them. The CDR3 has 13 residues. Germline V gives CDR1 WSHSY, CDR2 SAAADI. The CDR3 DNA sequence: TGCGCCAGCAGTTGGGGGGACAATCAGCCCCAGCATTTT. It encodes CASSWGDNQPQHF.

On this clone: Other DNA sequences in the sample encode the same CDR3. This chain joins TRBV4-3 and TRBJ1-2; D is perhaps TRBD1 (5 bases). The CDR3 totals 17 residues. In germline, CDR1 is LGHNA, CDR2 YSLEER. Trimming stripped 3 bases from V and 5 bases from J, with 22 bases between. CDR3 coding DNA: TGCGCCAGCAGCCAGGGGCTAACGTCTCCTCAAAATTATGGCTACACCTTC. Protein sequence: CASSQGLTSPQNYGYTF.

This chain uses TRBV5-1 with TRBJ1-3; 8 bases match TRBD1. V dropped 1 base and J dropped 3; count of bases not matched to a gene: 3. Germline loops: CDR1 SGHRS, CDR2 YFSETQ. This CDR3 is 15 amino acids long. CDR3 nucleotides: TGCGCCAGCAGCTTGCAGGGGGCGGATGGAAACACCATATATTTT. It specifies CASSLQGADGNTIYF.

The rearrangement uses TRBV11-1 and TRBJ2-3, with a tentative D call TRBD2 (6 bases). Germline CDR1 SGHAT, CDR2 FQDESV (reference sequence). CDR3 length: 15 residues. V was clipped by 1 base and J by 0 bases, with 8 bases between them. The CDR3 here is CASSLGAGSTDTQYF. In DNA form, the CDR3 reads TGTGCCAGCAGCTTAGGTGCGGGAAGCACAGATACGCAGTATTTT. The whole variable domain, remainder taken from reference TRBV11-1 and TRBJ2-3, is EAEVAQSPRYKITEKSQAVAFWCDPISGHATLYWYRQILGQGPELLVQFQDESVVDDSQLPKDRFSAERLKGVDSTLKIQPAELGDSAMYLCASSLGAGSTDTQYFGPGTRLTVL.

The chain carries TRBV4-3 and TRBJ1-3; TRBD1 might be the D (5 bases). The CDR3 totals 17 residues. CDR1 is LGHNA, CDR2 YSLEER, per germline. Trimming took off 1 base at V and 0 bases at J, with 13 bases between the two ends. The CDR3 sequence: CASSQVGPGRSGNTIYF. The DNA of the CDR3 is TGCGCCAGCAGCCAAGTGGGGCCAGGGCGCTCTGGAAACACCATATATTTT.

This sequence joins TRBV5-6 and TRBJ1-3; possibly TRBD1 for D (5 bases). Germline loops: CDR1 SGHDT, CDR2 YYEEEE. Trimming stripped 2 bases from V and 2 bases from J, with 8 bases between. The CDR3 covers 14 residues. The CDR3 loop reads CASSFDSAGNTIYF. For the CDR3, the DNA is TGTGCCAGCAGCTTCGACAGTGCTGGAAACACCATATATTTT.

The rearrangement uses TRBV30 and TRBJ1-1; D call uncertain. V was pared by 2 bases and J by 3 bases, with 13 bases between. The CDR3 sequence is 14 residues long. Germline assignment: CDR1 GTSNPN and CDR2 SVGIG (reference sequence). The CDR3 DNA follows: TGTGCCTGGAGTCCCCCGGGAGCGTACACTGAAGCTTTCTTT. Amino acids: CAWSPPGAYTEAFF.

DNA of the CDR3: TGTGCCAGCAGCTCAATAGGGGATGAGCAGTTCTTC. Its translation: CASSSIGDEQFF. The rearrangement links TRBV11-2 to TRBJ2-1, with D possibly being TRBD1 (5 bases). The CDR3 is made up of 12 amino acids. Germline CDR1 and CDR2: SGHAT and FQNNGV. V was cut by 4 bases and J by 8 bases, with 9 bases left in between.

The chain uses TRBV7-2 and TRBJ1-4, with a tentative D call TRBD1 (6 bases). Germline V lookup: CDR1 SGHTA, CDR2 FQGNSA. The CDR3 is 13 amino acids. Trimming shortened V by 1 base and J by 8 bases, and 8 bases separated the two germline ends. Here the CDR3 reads CASSLDRDEKLFF. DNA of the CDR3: TGTGCCAGCAGCTTAGACAGGGACGAAAAACTGTTTTTT.

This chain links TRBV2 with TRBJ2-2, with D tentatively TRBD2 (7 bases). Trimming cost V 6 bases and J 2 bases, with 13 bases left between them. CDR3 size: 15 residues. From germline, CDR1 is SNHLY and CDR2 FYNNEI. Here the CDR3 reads CASSLGGRNTGELFF. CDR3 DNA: TGTGCCAGCAGCTTGGGGGGGCGAAACACCGGGGAGCTGTTTTTT.

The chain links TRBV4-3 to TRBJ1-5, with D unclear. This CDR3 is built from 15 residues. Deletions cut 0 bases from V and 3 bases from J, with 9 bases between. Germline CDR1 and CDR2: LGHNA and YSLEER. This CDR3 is CASSQDLTTNQPQHF. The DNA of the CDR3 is TGCGCCAGCAGCCAAGATCTGACAACCAATCAGCCCCAGCATTTT.

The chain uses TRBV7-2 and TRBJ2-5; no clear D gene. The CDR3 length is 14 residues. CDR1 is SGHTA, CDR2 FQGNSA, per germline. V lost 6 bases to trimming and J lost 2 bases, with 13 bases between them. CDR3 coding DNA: TGTGCCAGCAGGCCTAAGAAGTCACAAGAGACCCAGTACTTC. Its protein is CASRPKKSQETQYF. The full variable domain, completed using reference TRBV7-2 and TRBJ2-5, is GAGVSQSPSNKVTEKGKDVELRCDPISGHTALYWYRQSLGQGLEFLIYFQGNSAPDKSGLPSDRFSAERTGGSVSTLTIQRTQQEDSAVYLCASRPKKSQETQYFGPGTRLLVL.